These T cell receptor beta chains were read from a single sample in a study of beta chain features in type 1 diabetes. Profiling relied on immunoSEQ multiplex PCR, and the TCRdb table lists in-frame clones only, not all of them. The table records roughly 53,000 clones, under 45% of them present only once. The specimen sequenced was Tregs from blood. These TCRs come from a man aged 30-40 years with type 1 diabetes. Each CDR3 is given with its conserved first and last residue. A D gene is named only where the DNA matches it firmly. Clone size is not always given. Where it is, it says once, few, many or a class for expanded clones.

J,D,size,V,CDR3,DNA
TRBJ2-1,-,few,TRBV7-2,CASSLTGLSYNEQFF,TGTGCCAGCAGCTTAACTGGGCTTTCCTACAATGAGCAGTTCTTC
TRBJ2-3,-,-,TRBV5-6,CASSSLVGSDTQYF,TGTGCCAGCAGCTCCCTAGTTGGGTCAGATACGCAGTATTTT
TRBJ2-1,TRBD2,-,TRBV25-1,CASSEPGLAGNEQFF,TGTGCCAGCAGTGAACCGGGACTAGCCGGAAATGAGCAGTTCTTC
TRBJ2-2,TRBD1,-,TRBV7-9,CASSAKRDRGAGELFF,TGTGCCAGTAGCGCAAAAAGGGACAGGGGTGCCGGGGAGCTGTTTTTT
TRBJ1-5,-,-,TRBV6-4,CASSAEENQPQHF,TGTGCCAGCAGTGCCGAGGAAAATCAGCCCCAGCATTTT
TRBJ1-2,-,few,TRBV6-6,CASSPFFGYTF,TGTGCCAGCAGTCCCTTCTTTGGCTACACCTTC
TRBJ1-2,TRBD1,-,TRBV6-6,CASSYLPSTGSNGYTF,TGTGCCAGCAGTTACTTACCCTCGACAGGGTCAAATGGCTACACCTTC
TRBJ2-5,-,-,TRBV7-8,CASSSLDWKTQYF,TGTGCCAGCAGCTCGTTGGACTGGAAGACCCAGTACTTC
TRBJ1-1,-,-,TRBV7-9,CASGQGRGDTEAFF,TGTGCCAGCGGGCAGGGGAGGGGGGACACTGAAGCTTTCTTT
TRBJ2-1,TRBD2,few,TRBV2,CASRTFSGSSYNEQFF,TGTGCCAGCAGAACATTTAGCGGGAGCTCCTACAATGAGCAGTTCTTC
TRBJ2-7,TRBD2,-,TRBV11-1,CASSLGTSGFYYEQYF,TGTGCCAGCAGCCTCGGGACTAGCGGCTTTTACTACGAGCAGTACTTC
TRBJ2-2,TRBD1,-,TRBV7-9,CASSLRQGADPGELFF,TGTGCCAGCAGCTTACGGCAGGGGGCAGATCCCGGGGAGCTGTTTTTT
TRBJ2-7,-,-,TRBV6-6,CASSSPGSSYEQYF,TGTGCCAGCAGCTCCCCGGGTTCTTCCTACGAGCAGTACTTC
TRBJ2-7,TRBD1,once,TRBV4-3,CASSQDSGTGREQYF,TGCGCCAGCAGCCAAGATTCGGGGACAGGGAGAGAGCAGTACTTC
TRBJ2-6,-,-,TRBV6-1,CASSYSSSGANVLTF,TGTGCCAGCAGCTACAGTAGCTCTGGGGCCAACGTCCTGACTTTC
TRBJ2-6,-,-,TRBV5-1,CASSLSSGRLTRANVLTF,TGCGCCAGCAGCTTAAGTAGCGGTAGGCTTACCAGGGCCAACGTCCTGACTTTC
TRBJ1-1,-,-,TRBV9,CASSVQGWSEAFF,TGTGCCAGCAGCGTACAGGGGTGGTCTGAAGCTTTCTTT
TRBJ2-1,TRBD2,once,TRBV7-3,CASSLGTIRGGEQFF,TGTGCCAGCAGCCTCGGGACTATTCGTGGGGGTGAGCAGTTCTTC
TRBJ2-2,TRBD1,once,TRBV7-3,CASSLGQGSGELFF,TGTGCCAGCAGCCTGGGACAGGGGAGCGGGGAGCTGTTTTTT
TRBJ1-1,TRBD1,-,TRBV18,CASSDRGLRVNTEAFF,TGTGCCAGCTCAGACAGGGGGCTGAGAGTGAACACTGAAGCTTTCTTT
TRBJ2-5,-,-,TRBV7-9,CASSLTASPYQETQYF,TGTGCCAGCAGCTTGACTGCGAGCCCGTACCAAGAGACCCAGTACTTC
TRBJ2-2,TRBD1,-,TRBV4-2,CASSQVDRGQAGELFF,TGTGCCAGCAGCCAAGTCGACAGGGGGCAAGCCGGGGAGCTGTTTTTT
TRBJ2-5,-,few,TRBV7-3,CASSRSVGETQYF,TGTGCCAGCAGCCGGAGCGTTGGAGAGACCCAGTACTTC
TRBJ1-1,TRBD1,-,TRBV6-6,CASRQTTGTEAFF,TGTGCCAGCAGGCAAACGACAGGGACTGAAGCTTTCTTT
TRBJ2-2,TRBD1,-,TRBV28,CATRDRVFGELFF,TGTGCCACCCGGGACAGGGTTTTCGGGGAGCTGTTTTTT
TRBJ2-1,-,-,TRBV7-2,CASSFREQFF,TGTGCCAGCAGCTTCCGTGAGCAGTTCTTC
TRBJ1-2,TRBD1,-,TRBV5-1,CASGSGAGGEYGYTF,TGCGCCAGCGGCTCGGGAGCAGGGGGCGAGTATGGCTACACCTTC
TRBJ1-4,-,-,TRBV6-5,CASSPTARGKLFF,TGTGCCAGCAGCCCTACAGCCCGGGGGAAACTGTTTTTT
TRBJ2-5,TRBD2,once,TRBV15,CATSTPGGGGRAGRETQYF,TGTGCCACCAGCACCCCAGGGGGAGGCGGGAGGGCCGGGAGGGAGACCCAGTACTTC
TRBJ1-5,TRBD1,-,TRBV6-5,CASRSGTDQPQHF,TGTGCCAGCAGGTCCGGGACAGATCAGCCCCAGCATTTT
TRBJ2-1,-,-,TRBV7-8,CASSLGAGTNEQFF,TGTGCCAGCAGCTTAGGCGCGGGTACCAATGAGCAGTTCTTC
TRBJ2-1,TRBD2,-,TRBV5-1,CASSLAEASGGYNEQFF,TGCGCCAGCAGCTTGGCGGAGGCTAGCGGGGGATACAATGAGCAGTTCTTC
TRBJ2-3,-,-,TRBV4-2,CASSPLANTDTQYF,TGTGCCAGCAGCCCTTTAGCTAACACAGATACGCAGTATTTT
TRBJ2-4,TRBD2,many,TRBV28,CASSPIAGTSLGGIQYF,TGTGCCAGCAGCCCAATTGCCGGGACTAGCTTAGGAGGGATTCAGTACTTC
TRBJ2-7,-,-,TRBV7-9,CASSWMTASYEQYF,TGTGCCAGCAGCTGGATGACAGCTTCCTACGAGCAGTACTTC
TRBJ2-7,TRBD1,once,TRBV7-9,CASSLPRTGFSYEQYF,TGTGCCAGCAGCTTACCTCGGACAGGCTTCTCCTACGAGCAGTACTTC
TRBJ2-1,TRBD2,-,TRBV7-2,CASSLLLTSGTDNEQVF,TGTGCCAGCAGCCTACTCCTAACTAGCGGGACCGACAATGAGCAGGTCTTC
TRBJ2-1,TRBD2,few,TRBV7-2,CASSLGASGRRSYNEQFF,TGTGCCAGCAGCTTAGGGGCTAGCGGGAGGAGGTCCTACAATGAGCAGTTCTTC
TRBJ1-3,-,-,TRBV6-1,CASSYTALGNTIYF,TGTGCCAGCAGTTATACAGCCTTAGGAAACACCATATATTTT
TRBJ2-1,-,-,TRBV20-1,CSARRSNEQFF,TGCAGTGCTAGACGGAGCAATGAGCAGTTCTTC
TRBJ1-1,-,few,TRBV30,CAWSVQVNTEAFF,TGTGCCTGGAGTGTTCAGGTTAACACTGAAGCTTTCTTT
TRBJ2-1,-,-,TRBV15,CATSRRQGNGNEQFF,TGTGCCACCAGCAGACGGCAGGGTAACGGCAATGAGCAGTTCTTC
TRBJ2-2,-,few,TRBV5-1,CASSFTQGLTGELFF,TGCGCCAGCAGCTTTACCCAGGGATTGACCGGGGAGCTGTTTTTT
TRBJ2-3,TRBD1,few,TRBV28,CASSHILQGSGADTQYF,TGTGCCAGCAGTCACATCCTACAGGGGTCAGGCGCAGATACGCAGTATTTT
TRBJ2-7,TRBD2,-,TRBV7-8,CASSARTSGSSYEQYF,TGTGCCAGCAGCGCCCGGACTAGCGGTAGCTCCTACGAGCAGTACTTC
TRBJ1-5,TRBD1,-,TRBV7-2,CASSQQTGADQPQHF,TGTGCCAGCAGCCAACAGACAGGGGCGGATCAGCCCCAGCATTTT